This T cell receptor (beta chain) was found in a study of metastatic and nonmetastatic thyroid tumors. Whole-study context: Samples came from malignant and benign thyroid patients, and repertoires were compared across blood and tumor or nodule tissue.

No treatment had been given to any patient before thyroid surgery. General study results and limits: When malignant thyroid tumors were compared with benign nodules, TCR beta diversity was reportedly significantly higher in the malignant tumors. This held in both blood and tumor samples.

This clone was recorded many times. The antigen is undetermined. Authors' methods: Clinicopathological groups of papillary thyroid cancer showed CDR3 differences that were used to build a distant-metastasis classifier. Through MiXCR, TCRdb re-clonotyped the PCR reads. The V and J calls follow TCRdb's processing rather than the paper's. The data contain tens of thousands of clones, 16% of them singletons. Germline V gene lookup returns CDR1 MNHNS and CDR2 SASEGT. The CDR3 contains 13 residues. V lost 4 bases to trimming and J lost 7 bases; unmatched junction nucleotides: 4. The chain recombines TRBV6-1 with TRBJ1-2, with TRBD1 identical over 9 bases. The TCR comes from a female donor with papillary thyroid cancer or a benign thyroid nodule (not recorded which). Some clones in this sample may be carry-over from other donors' samples. What was sequenced was blood. For the CDR3, the DNA is TGTGCCAGCAGTGGGGACAGGGTCGGTGGCTACACCTTC. This translates into CASSGDRVGGYTF.